A selection of T cell receptor beta chains follows, all from one sample in a study of response to subunit inactivated influenza vaccine. TCRdb re-called the RT-PCR reads through MiXCR, storing one row per CDR3 protein. The table includes hundreds of thousands of distinct CDR3 sequences, 6% to 9% detected once. The starting material was PBMCs from blood, obtained about 23 months after vaccination. These receptor sequences come from a man aged 45 to 75 who received an inactivated influenza vaccine. Each CDR3 is given with its conserved first and last residue. A D gene is named only where the DNA matches it firmly. A row's size may be missing; if present it is once, few, many or a size class.

TRBV20-1	TRBJ2-5	.	.	TGCAGTGCTAGAGTTACAAAAGAGACCCAGTACTTC	CSARVTKETQYF
TRBV11-2	TRBJ1-4	.	.	TGTGCCAGCAGCACCCGGACAGCGATATTTGAAAAACTGTTTTTT	CASSTRTAIFEKLFF
TRBV7-2	TRBJ2-3	few	TRBD2	TGTGCCAGCAGCCCTTATAGCGGGGGCGTTCAAGATACGCAGTATTTT	CASSPYSGGVQDTQYF
TRBV7-9	TRBJ2-5	few	.	TGTGCCAGCAGCATTGGGACTGGGTTTAAAGAGACCCAGTACTTC	CASSIGTGFKETQYF
TRBV7-2	TRBJ2-3	few	TRBD1	TGTGCCAGCAGCTTTACTCCGGGACAGACGCAGTATTTT	CASSFTPGQTQYF
TRBV4-3	TRBJ2-3	many	.	TGCGCCAGCAGACGTACTGGGACAGATACGCAGTATTTT	CASRRTGTDTQYF
TRBV2	TRBJ2-7	.	.	TGTGCCAGCAGCGGCTTTACCACTGGCCTACGAGCGCACTTC	CASSGFTTGLRAHF
TRBV6-2/TRBV6-3	TRBJ2-1	few	TRBD2	TGTGCCAGCAGACCTGGGACTAGCGTGACCTACAATGAGCAGTTCTTC	CASRPGTSVTYNEQFF
TRBV27	TRBJ2-1	many	.	TGTGCCAGCAGCAGGGGCAGGGGCTCCTACAATGAGCAGTTCTTC	CASSRGRGSYNEQFF
TRBV6-2/TRBV6-3	TRBJ1-5	many	TRBD1	TGTGCCAGCAAGAAAGGTACAGGGGGCGCCGGACAGCCCCAGCATTTT	CASKKGTGGAGQPQHF
TRBV11-2	TRBJ1-3	.	.	TGTGCCAGCAGCTTAGACCCCCTTGGGGGGGTCGCTGGAAACACCATATATTTT	CASSLDPLGGVAGNTIYF
TRBV27	TRBJ2-6	.	.	TGTGCCAGCAGTTCCGAGACTTTGACAGGGGCCAACGTCCTGACTTTC	CASSSETLTGANVLTF
TRBV9	TRBJ2-3	few	TRBD2	TGTGCCAGCAGCTCACGGACTAGCGGAGCCACAGATACGCAGTATTTT	CASSSRTSGATDTQYF
TRBV2	TRBJ2-1	.	TRBD2	TGTGCCAGCAGTGAACCTCGCGGGAGGAGCTACAATGAGCAGTTCTTC	CASSEPRGRSYNEQFF
TRBV29-1	TRBJ2-7	few	.	TGCAGCGTTGTAGAGCGGGCTCGAAGTTCCTACGAGCAGTACTTC	CSVVERARSSYEQYF
TRBV9	TRBJ2-7	many	.	TGTGCCAGCAGCGTAGGACAGAATTCCTACGAGCAGTACTTC	CASSVGQNSYEQYF
TRBV5-1	TRBJ2-3	.	TRBD2	TGCGCCAGCAGCAAACTAGCGGGGTTGCCAGATACGCAGTATTTT	CASSKLAGLPDTQYF
TRBV4-3	TRBJ1-5	few	TRBD1	TGCGCCAACCCCGTGGACAGGGGGGAGGAGGGCAATCAGCCCCAGCATTTT	CANPVDRGEEGNQPQHF
TRBV7-8	TRBJ2-5	many	.	TGTGCCAGCAGCCTCCCCAATCCGGAAGAGACCCAGTACTTC	CASSLPNPEETQYF
TRBV5-1	TRBJ2-2	few	TRBD2	TGCGCCAGCAGGGCACTCGGGAGGACCGGGGAGCTGTTTTTT	CASRALGRTGELFF
TRBV11-2	TRBJ2-2	many	.	TGTGCCAGCAGCCAGGCGGGGACCTACACCGGGGAGCTGTTTTTT	CASSQAGTYTGELFF
TRBV24-1	TRBJ2-3	few	.	TGTGCCACCAGTGATTTCGCGGTTACAGATACGCAGTATTTT	CATSDFAVTDTQYF
TRBV25-1	TRBJ2-1	many	.	TGTGCCAGCAGTGAATTAAGGGCGTGGGGGAATGAGCAGTTCTTC	CASSELRAWGNEQFF
TRBV7-9	TRBJ2-7	many	.	TGTGCCAGCAGCTTGCACGGAACCTACGAGCAGTACTTC	CASSLHGTYEQYF
TRBV5-1	TRBJ2-1	.	TRBD1	TGCGCCAGCAGCACGTACCGGGACAGAGGCTACAATGAGCAGTTCTTC	CASSTYRDRGYNEQFF
TRBV29-1	TRBJ2-5	.	TRBD1	TGCAGCGTTGGAAGGACAGGGGGTTTTCAAGAGACCCAGTACTTC	CSVGRTGGFQETQYF
TRBV5-1	TRBJ2-2	.	.	TGCGCCAGGGTCCAGGGCTGTGCGAACACCGGGGAGCTGTTTTTT	CARVQGCANTGELFF
TRBV12-3/TRBV12-4	TRBJ2-5	.	.	TGTGCCAGCAGTCGGGGGACCCTGGGGACCCAGTACTTC	CASSRGTLGTQYF
TRBV5-6	TRBJ1-1	few	.	TGTGCCAGCAGCTTGGCCGTCGGGGGTGAAGCTTTCTTT	CASSLAVGGEAFF
TRBV20-1	TRBJ2-3	many	.	TGCAGTGCTAGACCAGAAGACACAGATACGCAGTATTTT	CSARPEDTDTQYF
TRBV25-1	TRBJ1-6	many	TRBD1	TGTGCCAGCAACCTCGGACAGGGAGTCAATTCACCCCTCCACTTT	CASNLGQGVNSPLHF
TRBV21-1	TRBJ1-1	.	.	TGTGCCAGCAGCAAACTGGGCACTGAAGCTTTCTTT	CASSKLGTEAFF
TRBV18	TRBJ1-1	.	.	TGTGCCAGCTCACCCCGGGCAGGGGTAGAAGCTTTCTTT	CASSPRAGVEAFF
TRBV10-3	TRBJ2-5	.	TRBD1	TGTGCCATCAGCACAGGGGAAGAGACCCAGTACTTC	CAISTGEETQYF
TRBV5-1	TRBJ2-5	.	.	TGCGCCAGCAGCACAGCAAAACGGGAGACCCAGTACTTC	CASSTAKRETQYF
TRBV10-3	TRBJ2-5	.	.	TGTGCCATCAGGGGGGGACGCTCCCAAGAGACCCAGTACTTC	CAIRGGRSQETQYF
TRBV18	TRBJ2-5	.	.	TGTGCCAGCTCACCTAGGAGGGACGGTCACCAAGAGACCCAGTACTTC	CASSPRRDGHQETQYF